What follows are 5 T cell receptor beta chains derived from one specimen sequenced in a study of shared clonotypes between healthy human individuals. Data came from immunoSEQ multiplex PCR; TCRdb stores just in-frame clones and leaves some out. Of a few million clones listed, around 90% were seen once; the top ten hold roughly 0.15%. Source material: naive CD4+ T cells sorted from blood. The sample's subset: CD45RA+ positively selected. These receptors originate from a man younger than 35 in good health.

The V and J genes are TRBV10-3 and TRBJ1-1, with 7 bases that match TRBD1. This CDR3 region has 14 residues. Germline CDR1 ENHRY, CDR2 SYGVKD. V shed 3 bases, J shed 4 bases, and the junction held 5 bases outside the gene matches. As DNA, the CDR3 is TGTGCCATCAGTGACCACAGGGGTGTCACTGAAGCTTTCTTT. Translation gives CAISDHRGVTEAFF.

A remark on this clone: The same CDR3 is also encoded by other DNA sequences in this sample. The chain is built from TRBV20-1 and TRBJ2-3; D not certain. The CDR3 totals 10 residues. Deletions cut 6 bases from V and 3 bases from J, with 4 bases between. Germline loops: CDR1 DFQATT, CDR2 SNEGSKA (reference sequence). The CDR3 sequence is CSAGTDTQYF. The CDR3 coding sequence is TGCAGTGCCGGGACAGATACGCAGTATTTT.

CDR3 sequence (DNA): TGTGCCAGCAGTAGGTATCCAGGGAGGACCACTGAAGCTTTCTTT. The encoded protein is CASSRYPGRTTEAFF. The V call is TRBV6-5, the J call TRBJ1-1; tentatively, D is TRBD1 (5 bases). Germline V gene sequence: CDR1 MNHEY, CDR2 SVGAGI. The CDR3 totals 15 residues. V dropped 5 bases and J dropped 4 bases, with 17 bases sitting between them.

This chain links TRBV18 with TRBJ1-5; D is unclear. From germline, CDR1 is KGHSH and CDR2 LQKENI. Trimming took 3 bases from V and 9 from J, leaving 9 bases between them. The CDR3 has 12 amino acids. The CDR3 sequence is CASSPLEGPQHF. The CDR3 bases are TGTGCCAGCTCACCCTTGGAGGGGCCCCAGCATTTT.

CDR3 in amino acids: CSVAQGGNTIYF. CDR3 bases: TGCAGCGTTGCGCAGGGAGGAAACACCATATATTTT. The J gene is TRBJ1-3, the V gene TRBV29-1; D perhaps matches TRBD1 (5 bases). This CDR3 comprises 12 residues. CDR1 is SQVTM and CDR2 is ANQGSEA in the germline V gene. V lost 4 bases to trimming and J lost 4 bases, with 8 bases between them.